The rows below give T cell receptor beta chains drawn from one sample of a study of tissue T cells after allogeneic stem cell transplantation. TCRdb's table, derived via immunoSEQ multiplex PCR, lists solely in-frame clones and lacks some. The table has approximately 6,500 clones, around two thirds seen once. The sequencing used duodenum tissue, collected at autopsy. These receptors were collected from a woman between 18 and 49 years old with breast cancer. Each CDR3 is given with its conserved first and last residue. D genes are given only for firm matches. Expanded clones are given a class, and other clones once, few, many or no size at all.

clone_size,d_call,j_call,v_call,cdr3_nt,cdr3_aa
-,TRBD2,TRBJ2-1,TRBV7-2,TGTGCCAGCAGCCCGGACGGGGGGAGATACAATGAGCAGTTCTTC,CASSPDGGRYNEQFF
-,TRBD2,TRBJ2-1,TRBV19,TGTGCCAGTAGTAATACCCTAGCGGCGACTGAATACAATGAGCAGTTCTTC,CASSNTLAATEYNEQFF
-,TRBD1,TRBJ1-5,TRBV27,TGTGCCAGCAGTATCGACAGGGAGAGGCCCCAGCATTTT,CASSIDRERPQHF
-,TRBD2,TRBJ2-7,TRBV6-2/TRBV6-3,TGTGCCAGCAGTTACGTAGCGGGTGACTACGAGCAGTACTTC,CASSYVAGDYEQYF
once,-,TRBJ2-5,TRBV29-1,TGCAGCGTTGGTAGAGACGGCCAAGAGACCCAGTACTTC,CSVGRDGQETQYF
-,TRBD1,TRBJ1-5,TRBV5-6,TGTGCCAGCAGCATTGGACAGGCCCCCAATCAGCCCCAGCATTTT,CASSIGQAPNQPQHF
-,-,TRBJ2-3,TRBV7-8,TGTGCCAGCAGCCCTCTCGGGCCTAGCACAGATACGCAGTATTTT,CASSPLGPSTDTQYF
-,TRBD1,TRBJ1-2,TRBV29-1,TGCAGCGTTGTGCAGGGGGCCTATGGCTACACCTTC,CSVVQGAYGYTF
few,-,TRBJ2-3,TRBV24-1,TGTGCCACCAGTGATTCGCTAGATACGCAGTATTTT,CATSDSLDTQYF
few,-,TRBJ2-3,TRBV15,TGTGCCACCAGCTTAACGACACAGGACACAGATACGCAGTATTTT,CATSLTTQDTDTQYF
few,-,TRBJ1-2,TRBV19,TGTGCCAGTAGTATGCGTACTAACTATGGCTACACCTTC,CASSMRTNYGYTF
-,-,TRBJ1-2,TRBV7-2,TGTGCCAGCAGCTTAAAGGGAGATATTGGCTACACCTTC,CASSLKGDIGYTF
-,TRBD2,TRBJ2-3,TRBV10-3,TGTGCCATCAGTGACAAACGGGGGGGGACGGCAGATACGCAGTATTTT,CAISDKRGGTADTQYF
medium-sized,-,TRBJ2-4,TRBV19,TGTGCCAGTAGTCCGCCAGCCTCCAAAAACATTCAGTACTTC,CASSPPASKNIQYF
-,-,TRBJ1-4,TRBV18,TGTGCCAGCTCGAGTGCAACTAATGAAAAACTGTTTTTT,CASSSATNEKLFF
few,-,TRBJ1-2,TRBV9,TGTGCCAGCAGCGCCCATGAGGGTCCTTATGGCTACACCTTC,CASSAHEGPYGYTF
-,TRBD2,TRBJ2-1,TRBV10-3,TGTGCCATCAGTGGGCGCTCGGCGGGAGTGACCTACAATGAGCAGTTCTTC,CAISGRSAGVTYNEQFF
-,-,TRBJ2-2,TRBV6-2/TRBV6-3,TGTGCCAGCAGTTTCAAGGCCGGGGAGCTGTTTTTT,CASSFKAGELFF
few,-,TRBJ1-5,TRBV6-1,TGTGCCAGCAGTGAAAGCAGGGAAGGAGATCAGCCCCAGCATTTT,CASSESREGDQPQHF
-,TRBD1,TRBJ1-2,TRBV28,TGTGCCAGCAGGGACCTCAGACAGGGCCAAGGCTACACCTTC,CASRDLRQGQGYTF
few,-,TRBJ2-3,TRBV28,TGTGCCAGCAGTTTATGGGTGGACCAAAGCACAGATACGCAGTATTTT,CASSLWVDQSTDTQYF
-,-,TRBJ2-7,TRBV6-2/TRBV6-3,TGTGCCAGCAGCTACTACCGCTACGAGCAGTACTTC,CASSYYRYEQYF
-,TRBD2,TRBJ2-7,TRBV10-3,TGTGCCATCAGTGGAGGAAAGACTAGCGGAACCTACGAGCAGTACTTC,CAISGGKTSGTYEQYF
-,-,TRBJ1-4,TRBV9,TGTGCCAGCAGCTCGAGGGACAAAAAACTGTTTTTT,CASSSRDKKLFF
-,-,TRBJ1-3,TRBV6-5,TGTGCCAGCAGCAGGGATCGCTCTGGAAACACCATATATTTT,CASSRDRSGNTIYF
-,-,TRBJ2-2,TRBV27,TGTGCCAGCAGTTTAAGGCTAGCAGGCACCGGGGAGCTGTTTTTT,CASSLRLAGTGELFF
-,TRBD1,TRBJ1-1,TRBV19,TGTGCCAGTAGTTTGACAGGGGGAACTGAAGCTTTCTTT,CASSLTGGTEAFF
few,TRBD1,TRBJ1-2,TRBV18,TGTGCCAGCTCAAAAACGCAGGGGGCCTATGGCTACACCTTC,CASSKTQGAYGYTF
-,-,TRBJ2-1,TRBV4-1,TGCGCCAGCAGCCAATCCGGGGGCGACAGGGCCCCCGATGAGCAGTTCTTC,CASSQSGGDRAPDEQFF
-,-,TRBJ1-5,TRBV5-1,TGCGCCAGCAGCTTGACGTCAGATAGCAATCAGCCCCAGCATTTT,CASSLTSDSNQPQHF
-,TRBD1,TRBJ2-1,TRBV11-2,TGTGCCAGCAGCCGACAGGGGCCCCTCAATGAGCAGTTCTTC,CASSRQGPLNEQFF
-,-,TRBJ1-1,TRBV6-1,TGTGCCAGCAGTGAAGCGTGGGGGGCCTCTGAAGCTTTCTTT,CASSEAWGASEAFF
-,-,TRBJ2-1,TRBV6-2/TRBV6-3,TGTGCCAGCAGTCATAGGGGGAATGAGCAGTTCTTC,CASSHRGNEQFF
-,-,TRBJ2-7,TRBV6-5,TGTGCCAGCAGTTACCACCGTGGGGTTTACTCCTACGAGCAGTACTTC,CASSYHRGVYSYEQYF
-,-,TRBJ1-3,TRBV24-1,TGTGCCACCGGGGGAGTCCCTGGAAACACCATATATTTT,CATGGVPGNTIYF
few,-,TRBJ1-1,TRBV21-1,TGTGCCAGCGTTGCAGAGAGAGGGGGCCCGGGGGATACTGAAGCTTTCTTT,CASVAERGGPGDTEAFF
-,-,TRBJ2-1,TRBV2,TGTGCCAGCCAGCAAGGCCTAGGGATGGCCATCCGTGAGCAGTTCTTC,CASQQGLGMAIREQFF
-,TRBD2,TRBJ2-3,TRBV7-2,TGTGCCAGCAGCACGGGACTAGCGGAGAGCACAGATACGCAGTATTTT,CASSTGLAESTDTQYF
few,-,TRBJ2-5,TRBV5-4,TGTGCCAGCAGCTTCCCCGGGGAAGAGACCCAGTACTTC,CASSFPGEETQYF
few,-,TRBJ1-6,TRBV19,TGTGCCAGTAGAGGAGCAAATTCACCCCTCCACTTT,CASRGANSPLHF
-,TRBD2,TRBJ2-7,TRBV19,TGTGCCAGTAGTCACCGTCTAGCGGGCGAGCAGTACTTC,CASSHRLAGEQYF
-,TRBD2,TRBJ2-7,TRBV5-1,TGCGCCAGCAGCGCCGGGACTACTACCTACGAGCAGTACTTC,CASSAGTTTYEQYF
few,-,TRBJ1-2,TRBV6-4,TGTGCCAGCACAGATGGCTACACCTTC,CASTDGYTF
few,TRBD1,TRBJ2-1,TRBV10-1,TGCGCCAGCAGAGTGACAGGGGGACGCTCCTACAATGAGCAGTTCTTC,CASRVTGGRSYNEQFF
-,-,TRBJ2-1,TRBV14,TGTGCCAGCAGCCACTCCCCTGGGGAGCAGTTCTTC,CASSHSPGEQFF
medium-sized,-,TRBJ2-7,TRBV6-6,TGTGCCAGCACCAGGGGAATCGGGTACGAGCAGTACTTC,CASTRGIGYEQYF
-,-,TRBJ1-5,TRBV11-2,TGTGCCAGCAGCGAACAAGCAGGGGACCAGCATTTT,CASSEQAGDQHF
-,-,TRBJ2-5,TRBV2,TGTGCCAGCAGCACCGGGCCCGGCAATGGGTACTTC,CASSTGPGNGYF